This TCR beta chain was retrieved from a study of T cell repertoires in ileal Crohn's disease. Study-level points and caveats: Mucosal expansions were suggested to be mainly CD8 T cells.

The method was immunoSEQ multiplex PCR; TCRdb's version includes in-frame clones alone and lacks a portion of them. The sample records some 10,000 clones, around 72% being singletons. Trimming cost V 6 bases and J 5 bases, with 10 bases left between them. Germline CDR1 MNHEY, CDR2 SVGAGI. The CDR3 sequence is 13 residues long. In its sample, this clone was seen a few times. Its antigen is not known. Time point described: neoterminal ileum biopsy at postoperative endoscopy, about 6 months after surgery. The clonotype was recovered from an adult with Crohn's disease. The J gene is TRBJ1-4, the V gene TRBV6-5; perhaps TRBD1 as D (6 bases). Sequenced input: ileal tissue. The CDR3 nucleotides are TGTGCCAGCAGGGGGGACACCAATGAAAAACTGTTTTTT. Amino acids: CASRGDTNEKLFF.